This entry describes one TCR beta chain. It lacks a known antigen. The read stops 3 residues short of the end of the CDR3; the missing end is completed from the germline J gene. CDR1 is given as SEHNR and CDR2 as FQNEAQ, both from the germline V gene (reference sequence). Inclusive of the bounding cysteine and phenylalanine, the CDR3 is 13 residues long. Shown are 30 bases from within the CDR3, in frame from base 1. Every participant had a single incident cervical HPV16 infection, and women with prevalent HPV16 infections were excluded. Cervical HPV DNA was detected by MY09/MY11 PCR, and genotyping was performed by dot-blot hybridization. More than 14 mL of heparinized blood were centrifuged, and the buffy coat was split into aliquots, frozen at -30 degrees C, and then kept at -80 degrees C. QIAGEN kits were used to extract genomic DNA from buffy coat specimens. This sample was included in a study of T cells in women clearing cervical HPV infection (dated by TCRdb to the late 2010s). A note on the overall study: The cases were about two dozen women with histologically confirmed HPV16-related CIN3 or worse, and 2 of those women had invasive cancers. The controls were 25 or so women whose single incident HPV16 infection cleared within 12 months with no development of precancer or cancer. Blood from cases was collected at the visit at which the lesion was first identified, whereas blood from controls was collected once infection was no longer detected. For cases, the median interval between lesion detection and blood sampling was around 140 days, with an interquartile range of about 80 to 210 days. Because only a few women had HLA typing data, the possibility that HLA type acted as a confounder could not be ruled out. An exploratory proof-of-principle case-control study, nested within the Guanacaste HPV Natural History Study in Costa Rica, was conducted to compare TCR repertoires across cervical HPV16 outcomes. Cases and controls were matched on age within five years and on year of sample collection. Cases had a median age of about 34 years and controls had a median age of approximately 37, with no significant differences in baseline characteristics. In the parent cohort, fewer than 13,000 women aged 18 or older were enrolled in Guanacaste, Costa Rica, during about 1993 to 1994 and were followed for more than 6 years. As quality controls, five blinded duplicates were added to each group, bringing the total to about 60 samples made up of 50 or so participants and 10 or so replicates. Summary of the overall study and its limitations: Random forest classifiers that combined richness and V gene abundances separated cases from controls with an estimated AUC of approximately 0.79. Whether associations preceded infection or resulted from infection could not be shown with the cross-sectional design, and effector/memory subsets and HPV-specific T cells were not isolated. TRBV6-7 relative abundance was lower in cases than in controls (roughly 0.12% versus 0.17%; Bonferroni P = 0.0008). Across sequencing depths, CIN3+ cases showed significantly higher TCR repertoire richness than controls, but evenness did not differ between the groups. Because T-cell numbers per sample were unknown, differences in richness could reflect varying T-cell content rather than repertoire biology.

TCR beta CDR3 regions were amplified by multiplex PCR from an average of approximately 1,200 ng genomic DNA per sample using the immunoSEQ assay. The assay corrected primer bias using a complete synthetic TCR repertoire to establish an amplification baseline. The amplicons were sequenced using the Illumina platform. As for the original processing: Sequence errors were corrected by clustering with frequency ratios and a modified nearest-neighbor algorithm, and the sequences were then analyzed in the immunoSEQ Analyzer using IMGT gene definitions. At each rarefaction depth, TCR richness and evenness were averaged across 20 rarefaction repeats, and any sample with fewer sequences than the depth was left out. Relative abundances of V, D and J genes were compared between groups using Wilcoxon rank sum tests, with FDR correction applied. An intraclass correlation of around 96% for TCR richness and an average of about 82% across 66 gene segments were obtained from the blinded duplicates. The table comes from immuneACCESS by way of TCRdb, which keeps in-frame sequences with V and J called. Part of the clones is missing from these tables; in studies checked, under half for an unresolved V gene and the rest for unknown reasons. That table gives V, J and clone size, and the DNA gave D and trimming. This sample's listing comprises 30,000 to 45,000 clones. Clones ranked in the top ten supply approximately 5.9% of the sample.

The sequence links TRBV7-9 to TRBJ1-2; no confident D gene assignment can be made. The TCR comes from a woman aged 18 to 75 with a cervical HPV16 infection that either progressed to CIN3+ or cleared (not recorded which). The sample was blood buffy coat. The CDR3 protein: CASSPPDSGGYTF. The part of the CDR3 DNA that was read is TGTGCCAGCAGCCCCCCTGACTCCGGGGGC.